This T cell receptor beta chain was captured in a study of shared clonotypes between healthy human individuals (dated by TCRdb to about 2020). With regard to the full study: The cohort included a few men and a couple of women between 18 and 49 years of age. To increase sequencing depth and limit assay-specific biases, different laboratories used diverse techniques to prepare libraries and sequence TCR repertoires. The study deeply sequenced blood TCR repertoires of about five healthy adults to estimate repertoire size and the extent of clonotype sharing between individuals. Each donor's leukapheresis produced roughly between roughly 0.94 and 9.5 billion PBMCs. Results and caveats for the whole study, not just this receptor: The genetic and exposure-history diversity represented was limited by the small number of donors. Only blood was sampled, and tissue TCR repertoires likely differ from those in blood. Pairwise subsampling indicated that sequencing depth was expected to affect the degree of clonotype sharing among donors.

Using the deep immunoSEQ assay, TCR CDR3 regions were amplified from genomic DNA by multiplex PCR. Extracted genomic DNA from each cell subset was spread evenly across all wells of several immunoSEQ 96-well plates, with each plate serving as a replicate. For unsorted PBMC, roughly 330 ng genomic DNA, equal to about 29,000 T cell genomes, was loaded into each replicate PCR. Ten immunoSEQ deep assay plates were used to sequence unsorted PBMC genomic DNA. The purified libraries were quantified using a Qubit 3.0 fluorometer, sized with a Bioanalyzer 2100, and then quantified again using the KAPA Library Quantification kit. Each immunoSEQ 96-well plate was sequenced on its own single-read 150-cycle Illumina NextSeq 550 flow cell. Per the original workflow: Because the immunoSEQ output included only junctional sequences and no quality scores, the filtering could not be the same as the filtering used for full-length reads. To assign V/J genes and CDR3, sequences were annotated against IMGT germline references using PyIR, a Python wrapper for IgBLAST v1.9. Reads were removed for weak V/J assignments (E-value above 1e-6), missing CDR3, stop codons, out-of-frame junctions, or ambiguous translated residues. V3J clonotypes were defined as sequences sharing an identical inferred V gene, J gene, and CDR3 amino acid sequence. The percentage overlap between two repertoires was calculated by dividing the number of shared unique clonotypes by the size of the smaller repertoire. Richness of each repertoire was evaluated using RTK rarefaction, the Chao1 estimator, and Recon v2.1 estimates of unobserved clonotypes. TCRdb carries this immuneACCESS record with in-frame sequences only. Its versions omit some clonotypes, under half of them owing to an unresolved V gene in the studies checked, with the rest unexplained. The V and J calls and clone size come from that table; D and trimming were worked out from the DNA. In all, the sample holds fewer than 650,000 clones, and over 65% of those were seen once. 10% to 15% of the sample goes to the ten largest clones.

The germline V gene gives CDR1 as SGHDN and CDR2 as FVKESK. From its cysteine to its phenylalanine, the CDR3 spans 13 amino acids. Only the CDR3 DNA stays, 39 bases, in frame from base 1. Ends trimmed: V by 1 base, J by 6 bases; bases unmatched to a gene: 2. This clone was found once. This clone's antigen is unknown. No clone much larger than this one lies a single base away; base qualities are absent. The donors were healthy, HIV-negative adults with no recently reported acute infections or vaccinations. Every donor was a Caucasian adult living in Nashville, Tennessee, USA. For unsorted samples, 84 million or so PBMCs were counted, and genomic DNA was extracted using the QIAamp DNA Blood Mini kit. After blood collection by leukapheresis, PBMCs were isolated using Ficoll-Histopaque density gradient centrifugation and then cryopreserved in the vapor phase of liquid nitrogen.

Sequenced input: PBMCs. This sequence uses TRBV14 and TRBJ2-7, and 8 junction bases match TRBD1. The receptor's source is a woman aged 40 to 50 in good health. Some clones in this sample may be carry-over from other donors' samples. The CDR3 region has the sequence CASSQGTGREQYF. The DNA reads as follows: TGTGCCAGCAGCCAAGGGACAGGGCGCGAGCAGTACTTC.